The sequence of this T cell receptor beta chain was determined in a study of T cells in Graves' hyperthyroidism and ophthalmopathy. This clonotype has more than one count but fewer than ten. Exclusion criteria comprised uncontrolled infection, other autoimmune disease, pregnancy or lactation. RNA transcripts provided the source from which TCR beta CDR3 regions were amplified. An initial round of RT-PCR targeting the TCR CDR3 relied on the HTBI primer set. MiXCR, run by TCRdb on the multiplex PCR reads, gives a single entry per CDR3 protein. Of roughly 640,000 distinct CDR3 sequences in the sample, approximately 16% were seen once. This CDR3 has 11 residues. CDR1 is SQVTM and CDR2 is ANQGSEA in the germline V gene. V was cut by 5 bases and J by 10 bases, with 13 bases left in between.

Material for sequencing was blood. The receptor comes from a woman aged 40 to 49 with Graves' ophthalmopathy. The V and J genes are TRBV29-1 and TRBJ2-3; weak D call: TRBD2 (6 bases). CDR3 coding DNA: TGCAGCGTTTTGGGGAGGCAGGCGCAGTATTTT. As protein: CSVLGRQAQYF.